This TCR beta chain came from a study of blood T cell repertoires in COVID-19. Germline CDR1 is MDHEN and CDR2 is SYDVKM. V dropped 3 bases and J dropped 3 bases, with 15 bases sitting between them. CDR3 length equals 15 residues. Clones were read by immunoSEQ multiplex PCR, and TCRdb kept only the in-frame ones, dropping some. The sample lists under 85,000 clones, 75% to 90% seen once, with roughly 13% in the top ten. The chain is built from TRBV28 and TRBJ2-7; D is possibly TRBD2 (5 bases). The specimen was peripheral blood. The sequence came from a man between 65 and 85 years old with active or convalescent COVID-19. The CDR3 loop is CASSLTSIGIYEQYF. The CDR3 DNA reads TGTGCCAGCAGTTTGACCTCAATCGGGATCTACGAGCAGTACTTC.